This T cell receptor beta chain was sequenced in a study of chemoradiotherapy in HPV16-positive cancers. Study at large: Candidate HPV-specific T-cell clones and common TCR motifs came from functional assays in a couple of HPV16-positive patients. Findings and caveats of the study: Non-HPV-specific T cells did not expand in tumors during treatment, whereas candidate HPV-specific clones and E7-related motifs did. Only a couple of HPV16-positive patients supplied the functional HPV-specificity definition.

Trimming took off 1 base at V and 4 bases at J, with 7 bases between the two ends. The V gene's germline CDR1 is WNHNN and CDR2 SYGVQD (reference sequence). This CDR3 is built from 14 residues. As regards this clone: Its antigen is unidentified.

The protocol was immunoSEQ multiplex PCR, while the TCRdb copy is restricted to in-frame clones and leaves out a portion. The sample consists of approximately 32,000 clones, nearly 90% of them appearing once. The chain links TRBV10-1 to TRBJ2-2; unclear D gene. This TCR was sampled from a human donor with HPV-associated anogenital cancer. Source: blood, taken from a patient who underwent chemoradiotherapy. The CDR3 loop reads CASSEFGSTGELFF. In nucleotides, the CDR3 is TGCGCCAGCAGTGAGTTCGGCAGCACCGGGGAGCTGTTTTTT.